These 15 T cell receptor beta chains were all obtained from the same sample, sequenced in a study of cytotoxic CD8 clonotypes in ibrutinib-treated CLL. The data were produced by immunoSEQ multiplex PCR, yet TCRdb's version contains in-frame clones alone and is incomplete. The profile shows over 200,000 clones, 70% to 75% of them singletons. The sample here was PBMCs, taken after 12 months of ibrutinib treatment. The receptor source for this set is a human donor with chronic lymphocytic leukemia.

The chain recombines TRBV6-6 with TRBJ1-1; 8 nucleotides line up with TRBD1. The V gene end was trimmed by 7 bases and the J gene end by 5 bases; junction bases not matched to a gene: 12. From germline, CDR1 is MNHNY and CDR2 SVGAGI (reference sequence). The CDR3 consists of 15 residues. This CDR3 reads CASTPITGGATEAFF. The DNA of the CDR3 is TGTGCCAGCACTCCGATTACAGGGGGAGCAACTGAAGCTTTCTTT.

By share of the sample, this clone is medium-sized. This chain connects TRBV30 to TRBJ1-1; D gene uncertain. The CDR3 runs to 12 residues. With 0 bases removed from V and 8 bases from J, the gap between germline ends came to 10 bases. The germline gives CDR1 GTSNPN, CDR2 SVGIG (reference sequence). The CDR3 sequence: CAWSVYPAEAFF. DNA for the CDR3: TGTGCCTGGAGTGTATACCCGGCGGAAGCTTTCTTT.

The CDR3 protein is CASGLAGGGGETQYF. CDR3 nucleotide sequence: TGTGCCAGCGGACTAGCGGGAGGAGGAGGAGAGACCCAGTACTTC. This chain uses TRBV28 with TRBJ2-5; 14 bases are a match to TRBD2. The CDR3 contains 15 residues. J was trimmed by 4 bases and V by 8 bases; bases with no gene match: 6. CDR1 and CDR2 from the germline V gene are MDHEN and SYDVKM.

The chain carries TRBV5-8 and TRBJ1-4; no clear D. The V gene's germline CDR1 is SGHTS and CDR2 YDEGEE. Trimming removed 2 bases at V and 7 bases at J, with 9 bases between. The CDR3 runs to 13 residues. The CDR3 DNA follows: TGTGCCAGCAGCTTTAGGAGAAGTGAAAAACTGTTTTTT. This translates into CASSFRRSEKLFF.

The chain couples TRBV7-2 to TRBJ2-3; D not certain. Germline values: CDR1 SGHTA, CDR2 FQGNSA. Trimming took 5 bases from V and 4 from J, leaving 7 bases between them. The CDR3 is 12 residues long. The chain's CDR3 is CASSLMADTQYF. The CDR3 region has the DNA TGTGCCAGCAGCCTCATGGCAGATACGCAGTATTTT. Combining the CDR3 with reference TRBV7-2 and TRBJ2-3 gives the whole variable domain GAGVSQSPSNKVTEKGKDVELRCDPISGHTALYWYRQSLGQGLEFLIYFQGNSAPDKSGLPSDRFSAERTGGSVSTLTIQRTQQEDSAVYLCASSLMADTQYFGPGTRLTVL.

This clone appeared a single time. This chain joins TRBV6-5 and TRBJ1-5, with 7 bases identical to TRBD1. The CDR3 loop spans 13 amino acids. The junction had 3 bases not matched to a gene; V was cut back by 6 bases and J by 4 bases. The germline V gene has CDR1 MNHEY and CDR2 SVGAGI. The CDR3 reads CASSRGQNQPQHF. CDR3 DNA sequence: TGTGCCAGCAGCCGGGGACAGAATCAGCCCCAGCATTTT.

The chain has TRBV9 and TRBJ2-7; 10 bases match TRBD2. Germline V CDR1 and CDR2: SGDLS, YYNGEE. The J segment lost 9 bases and the V segment lost 4 bases, leaving 13 bases of the junction unmatched. The CDR3 length is 15 residues. In DNA, the CDR3 is TGTGCCAGCAGCAATATGGGGATAGCGGGAGGCGTGCAGTACTTC. Amino acids: CASSNMGIAGGVQYF.

This clone has only one observation. The chain joins TRBV7-9 to TRBJ2-2; D may be TRBD2 (7 bases). CDR1 is SEHNR, CDR2 FQNEAQ, per germline (reference sequence). Trimming stripped 5 bases from V and 7 bases from J, with 20 bases between. The CDR3 has 16 amino acids. In nucleotides, the CDR3 is TGTGCCAGCAGCCTCTCCCTCGCGGGGGCGGACGGGGAGCTGTTTTTT. Translated: CASSLSLAGADGELFF.

This chain uses TRBV9 with TRBJ1-1; tentatively, D is TRBD1 (6 bases). V gave up 4 bases and J gave up 2 bases, with 15 bases separating them. CDR3 length: 15 residues. The germline CDR1 and CDR2 sequences are SGDLS and YYNGEE. The CDR3 nucleotides read TGTGCCAGCAGCACGTCGGGGGGCAGAAACACTGAAGCTTTCTTT. This translates into CASSTSGGRNTEAFF.

This clone was seen only once. The rearrangement joins TRBV29-1 to TRBJ2-3; TRBD2 aligns across 12 bases. Germline V CDR1 and CDR2: SQVTM, ANQGSEA. Trimming removed 1 base from V and 9 bases from J; junction bases left unmatched: 11. There are 16 residues in the CDR3. CDR3 amino acids: CSVEALLAGGSGTQYF. The CDR3 DNA follows: TGCAGCGTTGAAGCTCTTCTAGCGGGGGGGTCAGGGACGCAGTATTTT.

This clone came up a few times. The chain employs TRBV18 and TRBJ2-3; 14 bases line up with TRBD2. Trimming cost V 4 bases and J 6 bases; bases outside gene matches: 3. Germline loops: CDR1 KGHSH, CDR2 LQKENI. CDR3 size: 15 residues. The CDR3 DNA reads TGTGCCAGCTCACAGGGACTAGCGGGAGTCGATACGCAGTATTTT. It yields the protein CASSQGLAGVDTQYF.

This clone showed up many times. The chain links TRBV30 to TRBJ1-2; weak D call: TRBD1 (5 bases). CDR1 is GTSNPN, CDR2 SVGIG, per germline (reference sequence). V was shortened by 4 bases and J by 7 bases, with 10 bases between the two germline ends. The CDR3 spans 11 residues. The CDR3 DNA reads TGTGCCTGGACCGCCGGGGCTGGCTACACCTTC. Its translation is CAWTAGAGYTF.

V usage is TRBV7-3 and J usage is TRBJ1-2, with no clear D. This CDR3 region has 13 residues. V was pared by 5 bases and J by 1 base, with 8 bases between. In germline, CDR1 is SGHTA, CDR2 FQGTGA. The CDR3 DNA reads as TGTGCCAGCAGCCCCGGAGTTAACTATGGCTACACCTTC. Translated, it gives CASSPGVNYGYTF.

The chain employs TRBV5-8 and TRBJ2-2; D is uncertain. V was pared by 0 bases and J by 6 bases, with 0 bases between. This CDR3 region has 11 residues. Looked up from germline, CDR1 is SGHTS and CDR2 is YDEGEE. For the CDR3, the DNA is TGTGCCAGCAGCTTGGCCGGGGAGCTGTTTTTT. Its translation is CASSLAGELFF.

V gene TRBV5-1 combines with J gene TRBJ1-3, with TRBD1 matching 10 bases. Germline lookup yields CDR1 SGHRS and CDR2 YFSETQ. The V segment lost 2 bases and the J segment 7 bases; nucleotides outside the gene matches: 3. The CDR3 has 14 residues. The CDR3 DNA sequence: TGCGCCAGCAGCTTCGGACAGGGGGGTAACACCATATATTTT. Protein: CASSFGQGGNTIYF.